This T cell receptor (beta chain) was sequenced for a study of relationships among human T cell subsets. Study observations and caveats: A couple of pan T samples, processed alongside pan B cells, lack T cell counts. Bead sorting may have left some CD4+CD8+ double-positive cells. Clones with over 100 reads held over 60% of CD8+ cytotoxic sequences.

Germline CDR1 and CDR2: SGHDT and YYEEEE. Trimming took off 2 bases at V and 4 bases at J, with 8 bases between the two ends. CDR3 length: 13 residues. As regards this clonotype: The antigen is undetermined.

Semiquantitative ARM-PCR amplified T cell receptor alpha and beta CDR3 regions from mRNA. In ARM-PCR, communal superprimers followed tagged nested gene-specific primers for exponential amplification. Via MiXCR, TCRdb re-called the multiplex PCR reads, giving one row per CDR3 protein. This sample has roughly 15,000 distinct CDR3 sequences, with about three fifths found just once. The chain couples TRBV5-6 to TRBJ2-3; D is possibly TRBD2 (6 bases). Sequenced input: total T cells sorted from blood. This clonotype originated in a man aged 40-49 years in good health. The CDR3, as DNA: TGTGCCAGCAGCTTCTCGGGGGCAGATACGCAGTATTTT. It specifies CASSFSGADTQYF.